The 23 T cell receptor beta chains presented below share a single source sample, sequenced in a study of CD8 T cells in Susac syndrome. After extraction with the RNeasy kit, 0.5 to 1 ug of the RNA was reverse transcribed using random hexamers. TCRdb re-analysed the immunoSEQ multiplex PCR reads in MiXCR, keeping a single row per CDR3 protein. The sample consists of 100,000 to 150,000 distinct CDR3 sequences, approximately 95% of them appearing once. Specimen: CD8+ T cells from PBMCs. Receptors originate from a human donor with multiple sclerosis.

J is TRBJ1-4 and V is TRBV19; D not certain. V lost 5 bases, J lost 0 bases, and 7 bases lay in between. There are 14 residues in the CDR3. The germline CDR1 and CDR2 sequences are LNHDA and SQIVND (reference sequence). The CDR3 DNA sequence: TGTGCCAGTAGTTCCCACGCAACTAATGAAAAACTGTTTTTT. Translated: CASSSHATNEKLFF.

This chain uses TRBV7-8 with TRBJ2-5, with 9 nucleotides matching TRBD1. Germline loops: CDR1 SGHVS, CDR2 FQNEAQ. Trimming took 5 bases from V and 5 from J; bases not matched to a gene: 6. The CDR3 totals 14 residues. CDR3 loop: CASSPRQGGETQYF. The CDR3 coding sequence is TGTGCCAGCAGCCCCCGACAGGGGGGCGAGACCCAGTACTTC.

The chain recombines TRBV15 with TRBJ2-6; tentatively, D is TRBD1 (6 bases). The CDR3 has 16 residues. V dropped 0 bases and J dropped 1 base, with 7 bases sitting between them. Germline V lookup: CDR1 LNHNV, CDR2 YYDKDF (reference sequence). DNA of the CDR3: TGTGCCACCAGCAGAGAACAGGGATCTGGGGCCAACGTCCTGACTTTC. Its protein product is CATSREQGSGANVLTF. Looking up the rest from reference TRBV15 and TRBJ2-6 gives the full variable domain: DAMVIQNPRYQVTQFGKPVTLSCSQTLNHNVMYWYQQKSSQAPKLLFHYYDKDFNNEADTPDNFQSRRPNTSFCFLDIRSPGLGDTAMYLCATSREQGSGANVLTFGAGSRLTVL.

This rearrangement joins TRBV14 to TRBJ2-7, with D possibly TRBD1 on 6 matching bases. V was cut by 4 bases and J by 2 bases, with 12 bases left in between. The CDR3 runs 14 residues. Germline V gene data show CDR1 as SGHDN and CDR2 as FVKESK. The CDR3 nucleotides read TGTGCCAGCAGCCCCCGGGACACCACCTACGAGCAGTACTTC. Encoded protein: CASSPRDTTYEQYF. Full variable domain (remainder filled in from reference TRBV14 and TRBJ2-7): EAGVTQFPSHSVIEKGQTVTLRCDPISGHDNLYWYRRVMGKEIKFLLHFVKESKQDESGMPNNRFLAERTGGTYSTLKVQPAELEDSGVYFCASSPRDTTYEQYFGPGTRLTVT.

The V call is TRBV3-1, the J call TRBJ2-3, with TRBD2 matching over 10 bases. Per the germline V gene, CDR1 is LGHDT and CDR2 is YNNKEL (reference sequence). The CDR3 extends over 20 amino acids. Trimming took 0 bases from V and 0 from J; bases not matched to a gene: 12. The CDR3 loop reads CASSQEVFQRGGASTDTQYF. DNA for the CDR3: TGTGCCAGCAGCCAAGAGGTTTTTCAGCGGGGGGGGGCTAGCACAGATACGCAGTATTTT.

The chain has TRBV5-6 and TRBJ2-6, with a possible D match to TRBD1 (5 bases). The CDR3 totals 14 residues. Germline V CDR1 and CDR2: SGHDT, YYEEEE. V was shortened by 3 bases and J by 2 bases, with 6 bases between the two germline ends. Here the CDR3 DNA reads TGTGCCAGCAGCTCAGGGCCTGGGGCCAACGTCCTGACTTTC. Residues: CASSSGPGANVLTF.

The chain employs TRBV7-9 and TRBJ1-2, with a weak D call TRBD1 (5 bases). Germline CDR1 reads SEHNR; CDR2 reads FQNEAQ (reference sequence). V dropped 10 bases and J dropped 8 bases, with 17 bases sitting between them. The CDR3 is 12 residues long. The CDR3 is CATGPLKGGYTF. DNA of the CDR3: TGTGCCACCGGACCGCTCAAGGGGGGCTACACCTTC. Full variable domain (remainder filled in from reference TRBV7-9 and TRBJ1-2): DTGVSQNPRHKITKRGQNVTFRCDPISEHNRLYWYRQTLGQGPEFLTYFQNEAQLEKSRLLSDRFSAERPKGSFSTLEIQRTEQGDSAMYLCATGPLKGGYTFGSGTRLTVV.

V gene TRBV6-1 combines with J gene TRBJ2-7, with 9 bases matching TRBD2. Per the germline V gene, CDR1 is MNHNS and CDR2 is SASEGT. The trim removed 3 bases at V and 2 bases at J, leaving 8 bases unmatched. There are 16 residues in the CDR3. The DNA for the CDR3 is TGTGCCAGCAGTGACCCTAGACTAGCGGCACCCTACGAGCAGTACGTC. Translation gives CASSDPRLAAPYEQYV.

The chain has TRBV3-1 and TRBJ2-7; 7 positions agree with TRBD1. CDR3 length: 13 amino acids. The germline gives CDR1 LGHDT, CDR2 YNNKEL (reference sequence). V lost 5 bases to trimming and J lost 4 bases; unmatched junction nucleotides: 5. The DNA for the CDR3 is TGTGCCAGCAGCAGAGACAGGGATTACGAGCAGTACTTC. Amino acids: CASSRDRDYEQYF.

The chain has TRBV6-1 and TRBJ2-6; no firm D call. This CDR3 contains 17 residues. The germline CDR1 and CDR2 sequences are MNHNS and SASEGT. V dropped 2 bases and J dropped 0 bases, with 11 bases sitting between them. DNA of the CDR3: TGTGCCAGCAGTGAAATCTCGGCCAACTCTGGGGCCAACGTCCTGACTTTC. Translating gives CASSEISANSGANVLTF.

The chain has TRBV5-1 and TRBJ2-1, with 7 bases lining up with TRBD1. Per the germline V gene, CDR1 is SGHRS and CDR2 is YFSETQ. This CDR3 has 11 amino acids. Trimming at V came to 4 bases and at J to 15 bases, leaving 7 bases not matched to a gene. The CDR3 protein is CASSLTGFRFF. The CDR3, as DNA: TGCGCCAGCAGCCTGACAGGGTTTAGGTTCTTC.

The rearrangement uses TRBV7-9 and TRBJ2-3; D gene unclear. This CDR3 contains 11 residues. V was trimmed by 1 base and J by 7 bases, leaving 3 bases between them. Looked up from germline, CDR1 is SEHNR and CDR2 is FQNEAQ (reference sequence). The CDR3 DNA follows: TGTGCCAGCAGCTTAGGTCATACGCAGTATTTT. Protein sequence: CASSLGHTQYF.

The chain has TRBV5-1 and TRBJ2-7; D is ambiguous. Germline values: CDR1 SGHRS, CDR2 YFSETQ. The CDR3 has 13 amino acids. The V and J ends lost 3 bases and 2 bases respectively, with 9 bases between them. The CDR3 sequence: CASSSGNAYEQYF. The CDR3, as DNA: TGCGCCAGCAGCTCTGGAAACGCCTACGAGCAGTACTTC. Using reference TRBV5-1 and TRBJ2-7 for the parts outside the CDR3, the full variable domain is KAGVTQTPRYLIKTRGQQVTLSCSPISGHRSVSWYQQTPGQGLQFLFEYFSETQRNKGNFPGRFSGRQFSNSRSEMNVSTLELGDSALYLCASSSGNAYEQYFGPGTRLTVT.

The chain carries TRBV20-1 and TRBJ1-4, with D maybe TRBD1 (6 bases). Trimming left V 3 bases short and J 2 bases short, with 19 bases between. Germline CDR1 is DFQATT and CDR2 is SNEGSKA (reference sequence). The CDR3 length is 17 residues. This CDR3 is CSASPPGASTTNEKLFF. DNA for the CDR3: TGCAGTGCTAGTCCCCCGGGGGCTTCCACCACTAATGAAAAACTGTTTTTT.

This rearrangement joins TRBV28 to TRBJ1-6, with 7 positions matching TRBD1. This CDR3 has 12 amino acids. V lost 5 bases to trimming and J lost 13 bases; unmatched junction nucleotides: 5. The V gene's germline CDR1 is MDHEN and CDR2 SYDVKM. CDR3 in DNA: TGTGCCAGCAGTCACAGGGGATCTCCCCTCCACTTT. Protein sequence: CASSHRGSPLHF.

The chain carries TRBV7-9 and TRBJ1-2, with a tentative D call TRBD1 (6 bases). In germline, CDR1 is SEHNR, CDR2 FQNEAQ (reference sequence). This CDR3 comprises 15 residues. V was trimmed by 4 bases and J by 6 bases, leaving 18 bases between them. CDR3 residues: CASSSTGKGRDGYTF. Here the CDR3 DNA reads TGTGCCAGCAGCTCGACAGGCAAGGGCCGTGATGGCTACACCTTC.

V and J are TRBV27 and TRBJ2-5; tentatively, D is TRBD1 or TRBD2 (5 bases each). Trimming pared 5 bases from V and 1 base from J, leaving 20 bases between. There are 17 residues in the CDR3. CDR1 and CDR2 from the germline V gene are MNHEY and SMNVEV (reference sequence). Here the CDR3 DNA reads TGTGCCAGCAGTCCCTTGGGACCCATGACACCCCAAGAGACCCAGTACTTC. Amino acids: CASSPLGPMTPQETQYF.

The V call is TRBV9, the J call TRBJ2-2; D uncertain. The CDR3 loop spans 12 amino acids. Germline loops: CDR1 SGDLS, CDR2 YYNGEE. The ends were cut back, 0 bases at V and 7 bases at J, with 4 bases in the middle. CDR3 coding DNA: TGTGCCAGCAGCGTAGTTGACGGGGAGCTGTTTTTT. Encoded protein: CASSVVDGELFF.

The gene calls are TRBV3-1 and TRBJ2-7; TRBD2 matches 9 bases. V trimming: 5 bases; J trimming: 2 bases; junction bases outside the gene matches: 16. This CDR3 contains 18 residues. Germline values: CDR1 LGHDT, CDR2 YNNKEL (reference sequence). The CDR3 reads CASSSLTGSSGVPYEQYF. DNA of the CDR3: TGTGCCAGCAGCTCTCTCACCGGCTCTAGCGGGGTCCCCTACGAGCAGTACTTC.

The rearrangement links TRBV19 to TRBJ1-2, with D possibly matching TRBD1 (6 bases). V was cut by 7 bases and J by 3 bases, with 15 bases left in between. The CDR3 consists of 14 residues. The germline V gene encodes CDR1 LNHDA and CDR2 SQIVND (reference sequence). This CDR3 is CASNFVEGDYGYTF. The CDR3 DNA is TGTGCCAGTAATTTTGTGGAGGGGGACTATGGCTACACCTTC.

The V gene is TRBV12-3 or TRBV12-4, the J gene TRBJ2-2; the match to TRBD1 covers 11 bases. Germline trimming cut 6 bases from V and 6 bases from J; bases unmatched to any gene: 3. The CDR3 has 14 amino acids. The CDR3 reads CASRGQGVAGELFF. CDR3 bases: TGTGCCAGCAGGGGACAGGGGGTCGCCGGGGAGCTGTTTTTT.

The gene calls are TRBV25-1 and TRBJ1-2; no definite D call. Germline-derived CDR1 and CDR2 are MGHDK and SYGVNS. The CDR3 length is 18 residues. Deletions cut 4 bases from V and 1 base from J, with 22 bases between. CDR3 in DNA: TGTGCCAGCAGTGGTCGAGGGCCAAAGAGGAGGCTTAACTATGGCTACACCTTC. Protein product: CASSGRGPKRRLNYGYTF.

This clonotype was counted once. The chain's CDR3 is CASSIGSSGGTDTQYF. CDR3 nucleotide sequence: TGTGCCAGTAGTATAGGGTCTAGCGGTGGTACAGATACGCAGTATTTT. The rearrangement links TRBV19 to TRBJ2-3, with 7 bases fitting TRBD2. Germline CDR1 is LNHDA and CDR2 is SQIVND (reference sequence). Trimming at V came to 1 base and at J to 3 bases, leaving 7 bases not matched to a gene. The CDR3 length is 16 residues.